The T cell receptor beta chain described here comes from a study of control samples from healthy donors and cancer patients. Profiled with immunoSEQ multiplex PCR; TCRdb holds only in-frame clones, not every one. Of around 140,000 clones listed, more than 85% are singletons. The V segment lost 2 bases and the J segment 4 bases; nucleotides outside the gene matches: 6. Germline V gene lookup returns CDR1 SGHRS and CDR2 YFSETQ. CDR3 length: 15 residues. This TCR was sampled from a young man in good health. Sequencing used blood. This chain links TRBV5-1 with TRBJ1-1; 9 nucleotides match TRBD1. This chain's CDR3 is CASSFIGQGSTEAFF. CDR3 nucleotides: TGCGCCAGCAGCTTTATTGGACAGGGGAGCACTGAAGCTTTCTTT.